This T cell receptor (beta chain) originates from a study of cytomegalovirus exposure and HLA in healthy donors. General study results and limits: A link between a missense DCLRE1C variant and TCR beta V- and J-gene trimming emerged from a later analysis.

The CDR3 runs 13 residues. CDR1 KGHSH and CDR2 LQKENI come from the germline V gene. V was pared by 6 bases and J by 11 bases, with 7 bases of the junction left unmatched. Amplification used 60 Vbeta primers and 13 Jbeta primers. Clones were read by immunoSEQ multiplex PCR, and TCRdb kept only the in-frame ones, dropping some. The repertoire consists of roughly 150,000 clones, with roughly 80% occurring once and the leading ten covering approximately 3%. In regard to this clone: What it binds is not known.

The sample was PBMCs. J is TRBJ1-6 and V is TRBV18, with 7 nucleotides matching TRBD1. This TCR came from a male donor in good health and CMV-seronegative. CDR3 coding DNA: TGTGCCAGCTCGGATACGAGGGGGCCACCCCTCCACTTT. It yields the protein CASSDTRGPPLHF.